A selection of T cell receptor beta chains follows, all from one sample in a study of Ad26.COV2.S vaccination and SARS-CoV-2 variants. Only in-frame clones appear in the TCRdb table, and some are missing; sequencing was by immunoSEQ multiplex PCR. The profile shows approximately 480,000 clones, around 90% of them singletons. The sequenced sample was peripheral blood, obtained in a trial of Ad26.COV2.S vaccine versus placebo. The origin of the receptors is a person between 18 and 65 years old who received the Ad26.COV2.S COVID-19 vaccine or a placebo. Each CDR3 is given with its conserved first and last residue. A D gene is named only where the DNA matches it firmly. Where a row states a size, it is once, few, many or the class of an expanded clone; other rows omit it.

J	D	V	size	DNA	CDR3
TRBJ1-5	NA	TRBV5-1	NA	TGCGCCAGCAGCTTGGATCATGGCAATCAGCCCCAGCATTTT	CASSLDHGNQPQHF
TRBJ1-6	NA	TRBV6-5	NA	TGTGCCAGCAGCCAGACAGTGAATTCACCCCTCCACTTT	CASSQTVNSPLHF
TRBJ2-3	NA	TRBV28	NA	TGTGCCAGCAGTCCCCCGCAAGATACGCAGTATTTT	CASSPPQDTQYF
TRBJ2-5	TRBD2	TRBV30	NA	TGTGCCTGGAGCATAGGGCTAGCGGGAAAATGGAAGACCCAGTACTTC	CAWSIGLAGKWKTQYF
TRBJ1-2	TRBD1	TRBV18	NA	TGTGCCAGCTCACCAGACAGGGGGCAGGATGGCTACACCTTC	CASSPDRGQDGYTF
TRBJ1-5	TRBD1	TRBV28	NA	TGTGCCAGCAGTTTACCTGACAGGGACAATCAGCCCCAGCATTTT	CASSLPDRDNQPQHF
TRBJ2-7	TRBD2	TRBV7-2	few	TGTGCCAGCAGCGTTGCCGGCGGCGGGAGTACTCTTGGGCAGTACTTC	CASSVAGGGSTLGQYF
TRBJ2-5	NA	TRBV19	NA	TGTGCCAGTAGTAGGGCGGCCCGAGAGACCCAGTACTTC	CASSRAARETQYF
TRBJ1-6	NA	TRBV6-5	NA	TGTGCCAGCAGTTACTCGGCCCGGGCAGCCAATTCACCCCTCCACTTT	CASSYSARAANSPLHF
TRBJ1-1	NA	TRBV11-1	NA	TGTGCCAGCAGCTTACCCCCCAACACTGAAGCTTTCTTT	CASSLPPNTEAFF
TRBJ2-1	NA	TRBV5-1	once	TGCGCCAGCAGCTTGGGGGTAGGAGTCTCCTACAATGAGCAGTTCTTC	CASSLGVGVSYNEQFF
TRBJ1-2	TRBD1	TRBV3-1/TRBV3-2	once	TGTGCCAGCAGAAGATCCGGGACAGGGGCGAACTATGGCTACACCTTC	CASRRSGTGANYGYTF
TRBJ2-5	TRBD1	TRBV20-1	once	TGCAGTGCTAGTGACAGGGTATTGGGAGAGACCCAGTACTTC	CSASDRVLGETQYF
TRBJ2-2	NA	TRBV7-2	NA	TGTGCCAGCAGCATGAGAGGCCACACCGGGGAGCTGTTTTTT	CASSMRGHTGELFF
TRBJ1-1	NA	TRBV5-1	NA	TGCGCCAGCAGCTCCCCTTTGGGGGACGAAGCTTTCTTT	CASSSPLGDEAFF
TRBJ1-6	NA	TRBV5-5	NA	TGTGCCAGCAGCTTGGCGGTAGGGGTCGATTCACCCCTCCACTTT	CASSLAVGVDSPLHF
TRBJ2-2	TRBD1	TRBV7-6	NA	TGTGCCAGCAGCCGTTATCACTCGATGGGGGACAGGAACACCGGGGAGCTGTTTTTT	CASSRYHSMGDRNTGELFF
TRBJ2-7	NA	TRBV6-5	once	TGTGCCAGCAGCCCAGAGCCAGGATCCTCCTACGAGCAGTACTTC	CASSPEPGSSYEQYF
TRBJ2-1	NA	TRBV7-2	NA	TGTGCCAGCAGCTTAGTAGGCGGGTTCGGTGAGCAGTTCTTC	CASSLVGGFGEQFF
TRBJ2-7	NA	TRBV20-1	NA	TGCAGTGCCCCCGCCAGGGGCGAGCAGTACTTC	CSAPARGEQYF
TRBJ2-1	NA	TRBV18	NA	TGTGCCAGCTCACCAGAGGTCTCCTACAATGAGCAGTTCTTC	CASSPEVSYNEQFF
TRBJ1-4	NA	TRBV9	NA	TGTGCCAGCAGCGTAGACGGGGCGCGTCCAACTAATGAAAAACTGTTTTTT	CASSVDGARPTNEKLFF
TRBJ2-4	TRBD1	TRBV5-1	NA	TGCGCCAGCAGCGCGGGACAGGGGGTCGCCAAAAACATTCAGTACTTC	CASSAGQGVAKNIQYF
TRBJ2-7	TRBD2	TRBV13	NA	TGTGCCAGCAGCCTCCGACTAGCCCCGAACGGAGGCGAGCAGTACTTC	CASSLRLAPNGGEQYF
TRBJ2-2	TRBD1	TRBV7-3	NA	TGTGCCAGCAGCCCAACAGGGGGCGCGGTCGGGGAGCTGTTTTTT	CASSPTGGAVGELFF
TRBJ2-2	TRBD1	TRBV5-1	NA	TGCGCCAGCAGCTTTAACCCGACAGGGGTGAACACCGGGGAGCTGTTTTTT	CASSFNPTGVNTGELFF
TRBJ2-1	TRBD2	TRBV28	NA	TGTGCCAGCAGTCCCCCGGGGTCGGGACTAGCGGGGCTAGGGGCCAATGAGCAGTTCTTC	CASSPPGSGLAGLGANEQFF
TRBJ1-6	NA	TRBV7-9	NA	TGTGCCAGCAGCCTAGACAGCTTTAATTCACCCCTCCACTTT	CASSLDSFNSPLHF
TRBJ1-4	NA	TRBV19	NA	TGTGCCAGTAGTATAGTAGGACCGAGCGAAAAACTGTTTTTT	CASSIVGPSEKLFF
TRBJ2-7	TRBD1	TRBV6-6	few	TGTGCCAGCAGTTACCTCCCGGGACAGGGCGAGCAGTACTTC	CASSYLPGQGEQYF
TRBJ1-6	NA	TRBV5-1	NA	TGCGCCAGCAGCTTGGGGCAGAGGAAGTTCAGCTCCTATAATTCACCCCTCCACTTT	CASSLGQRKFSSYNSPLHF
TRBJ2-7	NA	TRBV2	NA	TGTGCCAGCTTCAGGGCCTCCAGCTCCTACGAGCAGTACTTC	CASFRASSSYEQYF
TRBJ2-2	TRBD2	TRBV27	NA	TGTGCCAGCAGTCTCGGACTAGCGGGCCCTCGGGAGCTGTTTTTT	CASSLGLAGPRELFF
TRBJ2-3	NA	TRBV9	NA	TGTGCCAGCAGCGTAGTCCGCACCGATACGCAGTATTTT	CASSVVRTDTQYF
TRBJ1-2	NA	TRBV7-2	once	TGTGCCAGCAGCTTAATTAAGGGCAGAGGCTACACCTTC	CASSLIKGRGYTF
TRBJ1-3	NA	TRBV28	NA	TGTGCCAGCAGTTTAAACACCGTGGGTGGCACCATATATTTT	CASSLNTVGGTIYF
TRBJ1-5	NA	TRBV5-1	few	TGCGCCAGCAGCTTGGGGGGTGGCAATCAGCCCCAGCATTTT	CASSLGGGNQPQHF
TRBJ1-5	NA	TRBV7-2	few	TGTGCCAGCAGCCTTGGATCCGGGGGTGGGGATCAGCCCCAGCATTTT	CASSLGSGGGDQPQHF
TRBJ1-1	NA	TRBV29-1	NA	TGCAGCGGTCTCCGGGATAGCACTGAAGCTTTCTTT	CSGLRDSTEAFF
TRBJ2-7	TRBD2	TRBV10-3	NA	TGTGCCTCAACTAGCGGGAGGGCCTCGGGGAAAAACTACGAGCAGTACTTC	CASTSGRASGKNYEQYF
TRBJ2-3	TRBD2	TRBV18	NA	TGTGCCAGCTCACCGGGACTAGCAGCAGATACGCAGTATTTT	CASSPGLAADTQYF
TRBJ2-3	NA	TRBV5-4	once	TGTGCCAGCAGCTTGGTGGGGGGTCCAGATACGCAGTATTTT	CASSLVGGPDTQYF
TRBJ2-7	NA	TRBV4-2	NA	TGTGCCAGCAGCTATCTATCGGCGCCCGAGCAGTACTTC	CASSYLSAPEQYF
TRBJ1-4	NA	TRBV19	NA	TGTGCCAGTAGTACTCGGGTTTTAGAAGAAAAACTGTTTTTT	CASSTRVLEEKLFF
TRBJ1-1	NA	TRBV11-2	NA	TGTGCCAGCAGCGTTGCGACAGGAAGGACTGAAGCTTTCTTT	CASSVATGRTEAFF
TRBJ2-5	NA	TRBV18	NA	TGTGCCAGCTCACCCCCGTCGGCAGGGGCCGAGACCCAGTACTTC	CASSPPSAGAETQYF
TRBJ2-2	TRBD2	TRBV6-2/TRBV6-3	NA	TGTGCCAGCAGTCCAGCGGGGGCGAACACCGGGGAGCTGTTTTTT	CASSPAGANTGELFF
TRBJ2-7	TRBD2	TRBV7-9	NA	TGTGCCAGCAGCTTAGGAGGACTAGCGGCCTACGAGCAGTACTTC	CASSLGGLAAYEQYF
TRBJ2-7	TRBD2	TRBV4-3	NA	TGCGCCAGCAGCCTAAGCATCCTAGCGGGAGGAGGCGAGCAGTACTTC	CASSLSILAGGGEQYF
TRBJ2-2	TRBD2	TRBV7-2	NA	TGTGCCAGCAGCCCGGGACTAGCGGGGACGCCGACCGGGGAGCTGTTTTTT	CASSPGLAGTPTGELFF
TRBJ2-6	NA	TRBV19	NA	TGTGCCAGTAAAGTATTGGATACCTCTGGGGCCAACGTCCTGACTTTC	CASKVLDTSGANVLTF
TRBJ2-1	NA	TRBV6-2/TRBV6-3	NA	TGTGCCAGCAGCAGACTAAACTCCTACAATGAGCAGTTCTTC	CASSRLNSYNEQFF
TRBJ2-3	NA	TRBV5-6	NA	TGTGCCAGCAGAAGGCCCGGGGCCTCACAGGATACGCAGTATTTT	CASRRPGASQDTQYF
TRBJ1-1	TRBD1	TRBV5-1	NA	TGCGCCAGCGGGGACCCAGGCCCAGGGGGCACTGAAGCTTTCTTT	CASGDPGPGGTEAFF
TRBJ2-7	NA	TRBV29-1	once	TGCAGCGTTAACCAGGGCTACGAGCAGTACTTC	CSVNQGYEQYF
TRBJ1-6	NA	TRBV27	few	TGTGCCAGCAGTCTAGGTGGAAGTCCACCCCTCCACTTT	CASSLGGSPPLHF
TRBJ2-5	NA	TRBV9	NA	TGTGCCAGCAGCGTAGACCTTGGGCGGGAGACCCAGTACTTC	CASSVDLGRETQYF
TRBJ1-6	NA	TRBV2	NA	TGTGCCAGCAATGAGCAGGGAGGTAGCTCACCCCTCCACTTT	CASNEQGGSSPLHF
TRBJ1-2	NA	TRBV12-3/TRBV12-4	NA	TGTGCCAGCAGTTTAGCAGGGCTCTATGGCTACACCTTC	CASSLAGLYGYTF